Presented here are 7 T cell receptor beta chains from one specimen sequenced in a study of Ad26.COV2.S vaccination and SARS-CoV-2 variants. Only in-frame clones appear in the TCRdb table, and some are missing; sequencing was by immunoSEQ multiplex PCR. The data hold a few hundred thousand clones, with around 87% observed a single time. The treatment: roughly 18 received Ad26.COV2.S at low or high dose, single or two shots; 5 received placebo; per-sample allocation not given. At day 63 after the first vaccine or placebo injection, samples were drawn. The input for sequencing was peripheral blood, taken in a trial of Ad26.COV2.S vaccine versus placebo. All receptors come from a person between 18 and 59 years old who received the Ad26.COV2.S COVID-19 vaccine or a placebo.

J is TRBJ1-2 and V is TRBV6-2 or TRBV6-3; 10 bases line up with TRBD1. The CDR3 contains 17 residues. In germline, CDR1 is MNHEY, CDR2 SVGEGT. Germline trimming cut 6 bases from V and 5 bases from J; bases unmatched to any gene: 15. The DNA of the CDR3 is TGTGCCAGCAGCCCGGCTGTCCGACAGGGGGCAAAGTATGGCTACACCTTC. It is translated as CASSPAVRQGAKYGYTF.

This sequence joins TRBV4-2 and TRBJ1-5; tentatively, D is TRBD1 (6 bases). Germline V gene lookup returns CDR1 LGHNA and CDR2 YNFKEQ. The germline V and J ends were trimmed by 4 bases and 1 base, with 8 bases remaining between them. This CDR3 is 14 amino acids long. CDR3 amino acids: CASSPRGSNQPQHF. The CDR3 coding sequence is TGTGCCAGCAGCCCCAGGGGAAGCAATCAGCCCCAGCATTTT.

This rearrangement joins TRBV6-5 to TRBJ2-1; the match to TRBD1 covers 9 bases. Germline CDR1 is MNHEY and CDR2 is SVGAGI. V shed 5 bases, J shed 10 bases, and the junction held 12 bases outside the gene matches. This CDR3 spans 15 amino acids. CDR3 sequence (DNA): TGTGCCAGCAGTCCCGGGACAGGGACCTTGCAGGAGCAGTTCTTC. The encoded protein is CASSPGTGTLQEQFF.

The V gene is TRBV6-2 or TRBV6-3, the J gene TRBJ2-1; tentative D call: TRBD1 (7 bases). Trimming shortened V by 6 bases and J by 8 bases, and 26 bases separated the two germline ends. This CDR3 has 17 residues. Germline values: CDR1 MNHEY, CDR2 SVGEGT. Written as DNA, the CDR3 is TGTGCCAGCAGCCCTACCCTTGGAGGGGGCGCATTTGATGAGCAGTTCTTC. Translated, it gives CASSPTLGGGAFDEQFF.

This clone turned up a few times. The chain is built from TRBV5-1 and TRBJ2-7, with 10 bases aligning to TRBD2. From germline, CDR1 is SGHRS and CDR2 YFSETQ. V trimming: 0 bases; J trimming: 2 bases; junction bases outside the gene matches: 2. The CDR3 consists of 15 residues. DNA of the CDR3: TGCGCCAGCAGCTTGGGGACTAGCGGTACCTACGAGCAGTACTTC. This gives the protein CASSLGTSGTYEQYF.

The rearrangement joins TRBV30 to TRBJ1-2; D is perhaps TRBD1 (5 bases). The germline V gene has CDR1 GTSNPN and CDR2 SVGIG (reference sequence). Trimming took off 3 bases at V and 2 bases at J, with 10 bases between the two ends. CDR3 length: 13 amino acids. The CDR3 loop is CAWRSTGNYGYTF. The DNA for the CDR3 is TGTGCCTGGAGAAGTACAGGCAACTATGGCTACACCTTC.

This clone was seen just once. This rearrangement joins TRBV2 to TRBJ1-2; D is uncertain. The CDR3 has 15 amino acids. CDR1 and CDR2 (germline): SNHLY, FYNNEI. The V and J ends lost 2 bases and 1 base respectively, with 11 bases between them. CDR3 nucleotides: TGTGCCAGCAGTGAATCGAGTACAAATAACTATGGCTACACCTTC. This encodes CASSESSTNNYGYTF.